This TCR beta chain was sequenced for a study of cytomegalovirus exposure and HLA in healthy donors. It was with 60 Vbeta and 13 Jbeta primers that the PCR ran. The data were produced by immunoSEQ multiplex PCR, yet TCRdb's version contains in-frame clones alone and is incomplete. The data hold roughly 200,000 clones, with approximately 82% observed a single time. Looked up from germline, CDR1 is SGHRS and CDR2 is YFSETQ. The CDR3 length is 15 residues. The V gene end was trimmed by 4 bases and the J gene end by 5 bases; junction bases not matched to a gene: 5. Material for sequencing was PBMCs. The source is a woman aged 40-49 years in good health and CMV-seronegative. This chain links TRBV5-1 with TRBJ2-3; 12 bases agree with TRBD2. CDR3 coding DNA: TGCGCCAGCAGCCTACCGGGACTAGCGGGAGATACGCAGTATTTT. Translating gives CASSLPGLAGDTQYF.